Presented here are 31 T cell receptor beta chains from one specimen sequenced in a study of blood T cell repertoires in COVID-19. The repertoire was sequenced with immunoSEQ multiplex PCR; TCRdb's copy has only in-frame clones and lacks some. This table holds roughly 150,000 clones, 70% to 90% found once. The specimen sequenced was peripheral blood. These receptor sequences come from a woman between 70 and 85 years old with acute or convalescent COVID-19.

The rearrangement joins TRBV2 to TRBJ1-2, with TRBD1 identical over 8 bases. Unmatched junction bases numbered 12, after V lost 7 bases and J lost 8 bases. Looked up from germline, CDR1 is SNHLY and CDR2 is FYNNEI. The CDR3 extends over 14 amino acids. DNA of the CDR3: TGTGCCAGCACCGGACAAGTGGCAGGGGGCGGCTACACCTTC. Translated: CASTGQVAGGGYTF.

The genes are TRBV6-5 and TRBJ1-1, with 7 nucleotides matching TRBD1. V shed 2 bases, J shed 5 bases, and the junction held 2 bases outside the gene matches. The CDR3 runs 13 residues. CDR1 and CDR2 (germline): MNHEY, SVGAGI. The CDR3 DNA reads as TGTGCCAGCAGTTACCCAGGGGGAACTGAAGCTTTCTTT. Its translation is CASSYPGGTEAFF.

V usage is TRBV12-3 or TRBV12-4 and J usage is TRBJ1-1, with D uncertain. V shed 3 bases and J shed 5 bases, with 7 bases lying between them. The length of the CDR3 is 12 residues. CDR3 protein: CASSFTGTEAFF. CDR3 nucleotide sequence: TGTGCCAGCAGTTTCACGGGGACTGAAGCTTTCTTT.

The chain uses TRBV19 and TRBJ2-3, with D perhaps TRBD1 (6 bases). This CDR3 has 17 amino acids. Germline lookup yields CDR1 LNHDA and CDR2 SQIVND (reference sequence). Trimming stripped 1 base from V and 2 bases from J, with 16 bases between. The CDR3 sequence is CASSIGLQGRTTDTQYF. The DNA of the CDR3 is TGTGCCAGTAGTATAGGGCTCCAGGGGAGAACCACAGATACGCAGTATTTT. The variable domain in full, completed from reference TRBV19 and TRBJ2-3, reads DGGITQSPKYLFRKEGQNVTLSCEQNLNHDAMYWYRQDPGQGLRLIYYSQIVNDFQKGDIAEGYSVSREKKESFPLTVTSAQKNPTAFYLCASSIGLQGRTTDTQYFGPGTRLTVL.

V usage is TRBV6-5 and J usage is TRBJ2-1, with 8 bases matching TRBD2. This CDR3 has 15 residues. In germline, CDR1 is MNHEY, CDR2 SVGAGI. J lost 3 bases, V lost 10 bases, and 11 bases had no gene match. The CDR3 protein is CATTGGGPYYNEQFF. The CDR3, as DNA: TGTGCCACCACGGGCGGGGGGCCCTACTACAATGAGCAGTTCTTC.

The CDR3 DNA reads as TGCAGCGTTCGACAGGGGGGAACTAATGAAAAACTGTTTTTT. Its translation is CSVRQGGTNEKLFF. The chain carries TRBV29-1 and TRBJ1-4; the match to TRBD1 covers 9 bases. Germline values: CDR1 SQVTM, CDR2 ANQGSEA. The ends lost 5 bases at V and 1 base at J; junction bases unmatched: 2. The CDR3 totals 14 residues.

The CDR3 sequence: CASSSGSVNEKLFF. The CDR3 DNA reads as TGCGCCAGCAGCTCAGGGTCGGTTAATGAAAAACTGTTTTTT. This rearrangement joins TRBV5-1 to TRBJ1-4; D may be TRBD1 (5 bases). Germline loops: CDR1 SGHRS, CDR2 YFSETQ. This CDR3 comprises 14 residues. V gave up 3 bases and J gave up 4 bases, with 10 bases separating them.

This chain uses TRBV19 with TRBJ1-5; D might be TRBD1 (6 bases). CDR1 and CDR2 (germline): LNHDA, SQIVND (reference sequence). This CDR3 is built from 14 residues. The V end was cut by 4 bases, the J end by 7 bases, with 14 bases between. In DNA form, the CDR3 reads TGTGCCAGTAGTAGGGAACAGGGTAACCAGCCCCAGCATTTT. The encoded protein is CASSREQGNQPQHF. The full variable domain, in which reference TRBV19 and TRBJ1-5 provide the parts outside the CDR3, is DGGITQSPKYLFRKEGQNVTLSCEQNLNHDAMYWYRQDPGQGLRLIYYSQIVNDFQKGDIAEGYSVSREKKESFPLTVTSAQKNPTAFYLCASSREQGNQPQHFGDGTRLSIL.

V and J are TRBV6-5 and TRBJ2-2, with D uncertain. The CDR3 spans 13 residues. V dropped 7 bases and J dropped 5 bases, with 11 bases sitting between them. CDR1 and CDR2 (germline): MNHEY, SVGAGI. CDR3 in amino acids: CASTLVRTGELFF. CDR3 nucleotides: TGTGCCAGCACCCTAGTTAGGACCGGGGAGCTGTTTTTT.

Here the CDR3 DNA reads TGTGCCAGCAGCTCGGCGGTGGCGGGAGGGTTCTACGAGCAGTACTTC. Translating gives CASSSAVAGGFYEQYF. J is TRBJ2-7 and V is TRBV7-9, with 9 bases lining up with TRBD2. V trimming: 4 bases; J trimming: 3 bases; junction bases outside the gene matches: 10. CDR1 SEHNR and CDR2 FQNEAQ come from the germline V gene (reference sequence). CDR3 length: 16 amino acids.

There are a few counts of this clone. The chain joins TRBV10-3 to TRBJ1-1; no definite D call. Germline CDR1 is ENHRY and CDR2 is SYGVKD. V lost 2 bases and J 3 bases, leaving 7 bases between the germline ends. This CDR3 comprises 13 residues. The CDR3 DNA follows: TGTGCCATCAGTGAGGCAGGCGACACTGAAGCTTTCTTT. Residues: CAISEAGDTEAFF.

The rearrangement uses TRBV9 and TRBJ1-2, with D perhaps matching TRBD1 (6 bases). CDR1 is SGDLS, CDR2 YYNGEE, per germline. There are 18 residues in the CDR3. V was trimmed by 2 bases and J by 6 bases, leaving 26 bases between them. The CDR3 bases are TGTGCCAGCAGCGTTTCCGTCCACAGGGATACGCCTGAGAATGGCTACACCTTC. This codes for CASSVSVHRDTPENGYTF.

This rearrangement joins TRBV7-9 to TRBJ1-1; the match to TRBD1 covers 7 bases. Trimming at V came to 1 base and at J to 3 bases, leaving 2 bases not matched to a gene. Germline CDR1 SEHNR, CDR2 FQNEAQ (reference sequence). CDR3 length equals 14 residues. The CDR3 sequence: CASSLEGADTEAFF. CDR3 DNA sequence: TGTGCCAGCAGCTTAGAGGGGGCTGACACTGAAGCTTTCTTT.

This sequence joins TRBV6-6 and TRBJ1-3; the match to TRBD1 covers 10 bases. With V trimmed by 6 bases and J by 3 bases, 17 bases remained unmatched. Germline values: CDR1 MNHNY, CDR2 SVGAGI (reference sequence). The length of the CDR3 is 19 residues. In DNA, the CDR3 is TGTGCCAGCAGCCGAGCGGGGACAGGGGCCCGTAGTGGTGGAAACACCATATATTTT. Its protein is CASSRAGTGARSGGNTIYF.

The genes are TRBV6-5 and TRBJ2-7, with 9 bases matching TRBD2. Germline values: CDR1 MNHEY, CDR2 SVGAGI. CDR3 length: 15 residues. V dropped 7 bases and J dropped 4; count of bases not matched to a gene: 11. The CDR3 here is CASTRSAGGRYEQYF. For the CDR3, the DNA is TGTGCCAGCACCCGTTCTGCGGGAGGGAGATACGAGCAGTACTTC.

The chain links TRBV15 to TRBJ2-3; 7 positions match TRBD2. The germline V gene encodes CDR1 LNHNV and CDR2 YYDKDF (reference sequence). Trimming took 3 bases from V and 3 from J; bases not matched to a gene: 9. The CDR3 contains 16 residues. This CDR3 is CATSSRLAPFTDTQYF. For the CDR3, the DNA is TGTGCCACCAGCAGCAGACTAGCTCCCTTTACAGATACGCAGTATTTT.

CDR3 loop: CASSYGKGGNEQFF. The CDR3 DNA sequence: TGCGCCAGCAGCTATGGGAAGGGAGGTAATGAGCAGTTCTTC. The chain employs TRBV5-1 and TRBJ2-1; D is possibly TRBD2 (6 bases). CDR1 and CDR2 from the germline V gene are SGHRS and YFSETQ. This CDR3 is built from 14 residues. The V and J ends lost 3 bases and 7 bases respectively, with 14 bases between them.

This chain links TRBV3-1 (or the pseudogene TRBV3-2) with TRBJ2-5, with D perhaps TRBD2 (5 bases). V gave up 4 bases and J gave up 4 bases, with 16 bases separating them. CDR1 LGHDT and CDR2 YNNKEL come from the germline V gene (reference sequence). This CDR3 is built from 15 residues. For the CDR3, the DNA is TGTGCCAGCAGCCTGGGAGATCTCCCTCCAGAGACCCAGTACTTC. Its translation is CASSLGDLPPETQYF.

The V call is TRBV20-1, the J call TRBJ2-7; D remains unclear. V was trimmed by 3 bases and J by 7 bases, leaving 13 bases between them. CDR1 and CDR2 (germline): DFQATT, SNEGSKA (reference sequence). This CDR3 is built from 12 residues. CDR3 residues: CSASRSLVEQYF. The CDR3 DNA sequence: TGCAGTGCTAGTCGTAGTCTGGTTGAGCAGTACTTC.

The genes are TRBV19 and TRBJ1-5, with 9 bases lining up with TRBD1. This CDR3 contains 12 residues. With V trimmed by 6 bases and J by 15 bases, 9 bases remained unmatched. The germline CDR1 and CDR2 sequences are LNHDA and SQIVND (reference sequence). The CDR3 loop is CASRSGDRVGHF. In DNA, the CDR3 is TGTGCCAGTAGATCGGGGGACAGGGTAGGGCATTTT.

This chain links TRBV11-2 with TRBJ1-1; D possibly corresponds to TRBD1 (5 bases). The CDR3 consists of 16 residues. The ends were cut back, 3 bases at V and 5 bases at J, with 19 bases in the middle. Germline V gene data show CDR1 as SGHAT and CDR2 as FQNNGV. CDR3: CASSFGTPRAGTEAFF. In DNA form, the CDR3 reads TGTGCCAGCAGCTTCGGGACTCCCCGGGCGGGGACTGAAGCTTTCTTT.

The gene calls are TRBV12-3 or TRBV12-4 and TRBJ2-5, with a possible D match to TRBD2 (6 bases). This CDR3 contains 13 residues. Between the trimmed V and J ends, which lost 6 bases and 3 bases, there was a span of 11 bases. CDR3 in DNA: TGTGCCAGCAGCTCGACTAGAAAAGAGACCCAGTACTTC. It translates to CASSSTRKETQYF.

About this clone itself: At one of its ends the junction is not consistent with the germline gene, which may arise from a read error. The chain has TRBV2 and TRBJ1-1; D gene unclear. The CDR3 covers 15 residues. Germline-derived CDR1 and CDR2 are SNHLY and FYNNEI. CDR3 nucleotides: TGTGCCAGCAGGGAAGTGGGAGGGTTGGGCACTGAAGCTTTCTTT. Its protein is CASREVGGLGTEAFF.

In its sample, this clone was seen once. The chain is built from TRBV7-9 and TRBJ2-5; 10 positions agree with TRBD2. With 5 bases clipped from V and 5 bases from J, the junction kept 14 bases outside the gene matches. Germline V gives CDR1 SEHNR, CDR2 FQNEAQ (reference sequence). CDR3 length equals 17 residues. The DNA for the CDR3 is TGTGCCAGCAGCCCCTCTTGGGCTAGCGGGGGCGGCGAGACCCAGTACTTC. It codes for CASSPSWASGGGETQYF.

CDR3 loop: CASSTPTGVSAGELFF. The CDR3, as DNA: TGTGCCAGCAGCACCCCGACAGGGGTCTCGGCCGGGGAGCTGTTTTTT. This chain links TRBV7-2 with TRBJ2-2; 8 positions agree with TRBD1. Unmatched junction bases numbered 11, after V lost 5 bases and J lost 6 bases. CDR3 length equals 16 residues. CDR1 and CDR2 (germline): SGHTA, FQGNSA.

V gene TRBV2 combines with J gene TRBJ1-1; no firm D call. Per the germline V gene, CDR1 is SNHLY and CDR2 is FYNNEI. V lost 6 bases to trimming and J lost 0 bases, with 11 bases between them. The CDR3 is 14 amino acids. Here the CDR3 reads CASRKDTVNTEAFF. The DNA of the CDR3 is TGTGCCAGCAGGAAAGATACGGTGAACACTGAAGCTTTCTTT.

The chain links TRBV2 to TRBJ1-2; D unclear. Germline-derived CDR1 and CDR2 are SNHLY and FYNNEI. V gave up 3 bases and J gave up 7 bases, with 6 bases separating them. The CDR3 is 11 amino acids. The CDR3 is CASSDLGGYTF. The CDR3 DNA reads as TGTGCCAGCAGTGACCTAGGTGGCTACACCTTC. Full variable domain (outside the CDR3, taken from reference TRBV2 and TRBJ1-2): EPEVTQTPSHQVTQMGQEVILRCVPISNHLYFYWYRQILGQKVEFLVSFYNNEISEKSEIFDDQFSVERPDGSNFTLKIRSTKLEDSAMYFCASSDLGGYTFGSGTRLTVV.

This chain joins TRBV5-4 and TRBJ2-7, with 10 positions matching TRBD1. J lost 2 bases, V lost 2 bases, and 1 base had no gene match. The CDR3 has 14 amino acids. CDR1 and CDR2 (germline): SGHNT, YYREEE (reference sequence). The CDR3 DNA follows: TGTGCCAGCAGCTTAGACAGGGGGCCCTACGAGCAGTACTTC. It is translated as CASSLDRGPYEQYF.

This clone was counted only a few times. CDR3 amino acids: CASSRTRGNTIYF. The CDR3 DNA sequence: TGTGCCAGCAGCCGGACACGAGGAAACACCATATATTTT. This chain joins TRBV7-2 and TRBJ1-3; possibly TRBD1 for D (5 bases). CDR3 length equals 13 residues. Germline V gives CDR1 SGHTA, CDR2 FQGNSA. Trimming took off 5 bases at V and 4 bases at J, with 9 bases between the two ends.

The CDR3, as DNA: TGTGCCAGCAGCCAATTACTAGCTTCCTCCTACAATGAGCAGTTCTTC. Protein product: CASSQLLASSYNEQFF. The chain uses TRBV16 and TRBJ2-1, with D possibly being TRBD2 (6 bases). The germline CDR1 and CDR2 sequences are KGHSY and FQNENV. With 1 base removed from V and 0 bases from J, the gap between germline ends came to 10 bases. The CDR3 sequence is 16 residues long.

J is TRBJ1-6 and V is TRBV4-3; D is possibly TRBD1 (5 bases). CDR1 LGHNA and CDR2 YSLEER come from the germline V gene. The CDR3 runs to 15 residues. V shed 1 base and J shed 7 bases, with 11 bases lying between them. The CDR3 loop is CASSQVQGGNSPLHF. The CDR3 DNA reads as TGCGCCAGCAGCCAAGTTCAGGGTGGGAATTCACCCCTCCACTTT.